This T cell receptor beta chain stems from a study of shared clonotypes between healthy human individuals. Study-wide results and limits: Sampling covered blood only; tissue repertoires likely differ.

Turning to this clone: Its cognate antigen is unknown. Additional DNA sequences in this sample encode the identical CDR3.

Germline CDR1 is MDHEN and CDR2 is SYDVKM. Unmatched junction bases numbered 3, after V lost 4 bases and J lost 0 bases. This CDR3 contains 15 residues. Method: immunoSEQ multiplex PCR; TCRdb's copy keeps in-frame clones and lacks some. The sample shows about 590,000 clones, roughly 95% of them seen only once. Terminally differentiated effector memory CD45RA+ cells were excluded from the naive CD8 cells, which were CD45RO-negative and positively selected for CCR7. This sequence joins TRBV28 and TRBJ1-5; 7 positions match TRBD1. The sample taken for sequencing was naive CD8+ T cells sorted from blood. The sequence was obtained from a woman under 40 in good health. CDR3 nucleotide sequence: TGTGCCAGCAGTTCCACAGGGGCTAGCAATCAGCCCCAGCATTTT. Amino acids: CASSSTGASNQPQHF.